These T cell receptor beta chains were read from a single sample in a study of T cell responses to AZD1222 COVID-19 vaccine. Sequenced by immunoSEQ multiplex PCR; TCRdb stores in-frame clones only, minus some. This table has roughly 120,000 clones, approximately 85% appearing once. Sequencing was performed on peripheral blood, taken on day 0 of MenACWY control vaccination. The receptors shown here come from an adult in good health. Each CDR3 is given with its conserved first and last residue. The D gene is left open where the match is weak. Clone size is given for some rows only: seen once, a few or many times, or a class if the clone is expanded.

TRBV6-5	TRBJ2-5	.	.	TGTGCCAGCAACAGAGAGCAAGAGACCCAGTACTTC	CASNREQETQYF
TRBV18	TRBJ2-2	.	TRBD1	TGTGCCAGCTCACCCGGACAGGGGGCCGGGGAGCTGTTTTTT	CASSPGQGAGELFF
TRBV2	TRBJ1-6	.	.	TGTGCCAGCGCTTCGCGGGGCCCCCTAAGCTCCTATAATTCACCCCTCCACTTT	CASASRGPLSSYNSPLHF
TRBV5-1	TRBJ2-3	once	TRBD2	TGCGCCAGCAGCGCGAACCTTGGCGGGAGAGGAGATACGCAGTATTTT	CASSANLGGRGDTQYF
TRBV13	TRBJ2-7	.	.	TGTGCCAGCAGCTTAATGGCCTACGAGCAGTACTTC	CASSLMAYEQYF
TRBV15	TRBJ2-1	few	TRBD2	TGTGCCACCAGCAGGAGCGGGGGGGTTTACAATGAGCAGTTCTTC	CATSRSGGVYNEQFF
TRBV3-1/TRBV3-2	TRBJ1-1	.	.	TGTGCCAGCAGCCAGGAATGGGGTGTGAACACTGAAGCTTTCTTT	CASSQEWGVNTEAFF
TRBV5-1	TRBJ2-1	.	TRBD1	TGCGCCAGCAGCTTGCAGCCGGGACAGAAGTACAATGAGCAGTTCTTC	CASSLQPGQKYNEQFF
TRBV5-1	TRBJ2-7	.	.	TGCGCCAGCAGCTTGGTTATAGGACAGCATTACGAGCAGTACTTC	CASSLVIGQHYEQYF
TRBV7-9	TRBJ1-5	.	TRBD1	TGTGCCAGCAGCCCCGGGACAGGGGTTAGAGTGAATCAGCCCCAGCATTTT	CASSPGTGVRVNQPQHF
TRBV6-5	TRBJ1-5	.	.	TGTGCCAGCAGTTATTCGGGGGCGGACGATCAGCCCCAGCATTTT	CASSYSGADDQPQHF
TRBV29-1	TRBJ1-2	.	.	TGCAGCGTTGAAGTGATTTCAGGGAACTATGGCTACACCTTC	CSVEVISGNYGYTF
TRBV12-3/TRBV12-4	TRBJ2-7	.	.	TGTGCCAGCAGTTTAAACATTTTCGAGCAGTACTTC	CASSLNIFEQYF
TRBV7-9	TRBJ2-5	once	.	TGTGCCAGCAGCTTATTTGGGAGCGAGACCCAGTACTTC	CASSLFGSETQYF
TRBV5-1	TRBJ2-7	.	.	TGCGCCAGCAGCTTGTCCAGGGCCTACGAGCAGTACTTC	CASSLSRAYEQYF
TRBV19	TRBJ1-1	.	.	TGTGCCAGTAGTCGCGACGGGAACACTGAAGCTTTCTTT	CASSRDGNTEAFF
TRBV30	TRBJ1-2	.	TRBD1	TGTGCCTGGGCTCGACAGGGTACTGGCTACACCTTC	CAWARQGTGYTF
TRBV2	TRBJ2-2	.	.	TGTGCCAGCAGTGAGTCGGGTAGCGTAGCTGGGGAGCTGTTTTTT	CASSESGSVAGELFF
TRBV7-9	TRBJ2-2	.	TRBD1	TGTGCCAGCAGCATAGGGACAGGGACGAACACCGGGGAGCTGTTTTTT	CASSIGTGTNTGELFF
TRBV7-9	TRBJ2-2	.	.	TGTGCCAGCAGCCCCATGTTGGAGGGGGACACCGGGGAGCTGTTTTTT	CASSPMLEGDTGELFF
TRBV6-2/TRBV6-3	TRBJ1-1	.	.	TGTGCCAGCAGTTACCCCTCCCCGGACGGTGGTCGGATTAACACTGAAGCTTTCTTT	CASSYPSPDGGRINTEAFF
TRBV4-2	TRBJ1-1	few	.	TGTGCCAGCAGCCAAGAAGCGTGGGGCACTGAAGCTTTCTTT	CASSQEAWGTEAFF
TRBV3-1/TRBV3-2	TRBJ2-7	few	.	TGTGCCAGCAGCCAGTCCGGTAGGGGACTCACGCGTTACGAGCAGTACTTC	CASSQSGRGLTRYEQYF
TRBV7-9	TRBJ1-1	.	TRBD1	TGTGCCAGCAGCATAAAAACAGGGGATAGGAACACTGAAGCTTTCTTT	CASSIKTGDRNTEAFF